This TCR beta chain was profiled in a study of CD8+CD57+ T cells in acquired aplastic anemia (dated by TCRdb to 2016 to 2019). For the wider study: On average, sorted CD4+ and CD8+ cells yielded about 3 ug of extracted DNA, with a range of about 0.19 to 30 ug. An average of roughly 10 million reads for CD4+ cells and 11.0 million reads for CD8+ cells was obtained from healthy donor samples. Study-level results and caveats: Some 30 CD8+ CDR3 sequences were found to be shared between patients and controls, but these sequences appeared to be highly expressed in patients and within the immunodominant clones of the patients. Patients and healthy controls showed no significant difference in CD8+ Simpson's diversity (P=0.060).

TCR repertoires of sorted CD4+ and CD8+ blood T cells from severe aplastic anemia patients and healthy subjects were deep-sequenced in the study. Ficoll-Paque density gradient centrifugation was used to isolate peripheral blood mononuclear cells. Before DNA was extracted, CD4+ and CD8+ T cells were sorted using either FACS or magnetic beads. This clonotype was recorded at least ten times. Its binding antigen is unknown. No much larger clone exists at a distance of one base, and base qualities are not known. V loses 2 bases, J loses 2 bases, and the germline ends lie 18 bases apart. The CDR3 covers 18 residues, taking in both the cysteine and the phenylalanine. The retained sequence is limited to the CDR3, 54 bases, with the frame set at the first base. CDR1 and CDR2, looked up from the germline V gene, are MGHRA and YSYEKL. Genomic DNA was used as template for profiling of TCR beta VDJ combinations and CDR3 sequences. An Illumina HiSeq 2000 was the platform used for TCR repertoire sequencing. Concerning the study's data processing: Repertoires were assessed using TRBV/TRBJ rearrangement plots, CDR3 size and DJ length profiles, and Simpson's diversity index. The most abundant DNA sequence in the deep sequencing data was defined as the immunodominant clone. CDR3 amino acid sequences were checked for sharing across subjects and were also compared against the VDJdb database and published repertoires. TCRdb reprocessing: public reads trimmed at Q25 with fastp, clones called with MiXCR, in-frame beta chains kept. Every distinct CDR3 protein forms one entry, paired with its most common genes and DNA. These V and J calls rely on TCRdb rather than the paper's analysis. This sample holds 400,000 to 450,000 distinct CDR3 sequences; around 72% were observed only once. 4% of the sample rests with the top ten.

The origin of this receptor is a human donor in good health, serving as a control. Sequenced input: sorted CD4+, CD8+, or CD8+CD57+ T cells (not recorded which) from PBMCs. The chain couples TRBV4-1 to TRBJ2-2; a confident D gene designation cannot be given. The bases are TGCGCCAGCAGCCAATTCGGAACCGAGACATCTAACACCGGGGAGCTGTTTTTT. This yields the protein CASSQFGTETSNTGELFF.